By sample share, the clone carrying this TCR beta chain is medium-sized. Its antigen is unknown. The sample originates from a study of shared clonotypes between healthy human individuals. Turning to the study itself: The donor pool was made up of two women and three men aged 18 to 49. Each donor contributed plates that comprised three CD4 naive, three CD4 memory, two CD8 naive and one CD8 memory.

The CDR3 covers 16 residues. V shed 5 bases, J shed 6 bases, and the junction held 8 bases outside the gene matches. Germline V gene sequence: CDR1 ENHRY, CDR2 SYGVKD. Generated by immunoSEQ multiplex PCR, the TCRdb table keeps only in-frame clones and is missing some. The sample yields 740,000 or so clones, 60% to 75% seen once. Findings of the study overall: Estimated richness was generally greater in naive than memory subsets. In contrast to clonotypes shared by all four donors, non-shared clonotypes had lower generation probabilities.

The specimen sequenced was memory CD4+ T cells sorted from blood. The subset is: CD45RA-negative fraction. The TCR sequence derives from a woman aged 25-40 years in good health. The chain employs TRBV10-3 and TRBJ2-3; 13 bases match TRBD2. Written as DNA, the CDR3 is TGTGCCATCAGTCCCTCGGGGACTAGCGGGGAGGATACGCAGTATTTT. Its translation is CAISPSGTSGEDTQYF.